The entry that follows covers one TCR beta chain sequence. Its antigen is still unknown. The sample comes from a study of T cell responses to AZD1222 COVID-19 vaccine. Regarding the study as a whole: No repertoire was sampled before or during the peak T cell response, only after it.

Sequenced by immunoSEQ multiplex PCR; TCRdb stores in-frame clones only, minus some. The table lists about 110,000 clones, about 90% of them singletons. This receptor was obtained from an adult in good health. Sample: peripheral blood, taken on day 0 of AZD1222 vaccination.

The CDR3: CAWSSTGGRAFYNEQFF. The CDR3 DNA follows: TGTGCCTGGAGTTCCACCGGGGGCAGGGCATTTTACAATGAGCAGTTCTTC. The chain uses TRBV30 and TRBJ2-1; D is possibly TRBD1 or TRBD2 (6 bases each). Germline-derived CDR1 and CDR2 are GTSNPN and SVGIG (reference sequence). V was clipped by 2 bases and J by 4 bases, with 21 bases between them. The CDR3 consists of 17 residues.